Included here is one T cell receptor (beta chain) sequence, with context. This sample was included in a study of blood T cell repertoires in COVID-19. Across the whole study: Samples taken during acute and convalescent COVID-19 were collected in the United States, Italy and Spain. From T cells, B-cell-depleted T cells, or PBMCs came the material, which was cDNA or gDNA.

This CDR3 spans 13 amino acids. The V end was cut by 1 base, the J end by 7 bases, with 8 bases between. Per germline, CDR1 SNHLY and CDR2 FYNNEI. Which cohort a participant joined came from the clinical history participants gave. The protocol was immunoSEQ multiplex PCR, while the TCRdb copy is restricted to in-frame clones and leaves out a portion. The sample lists about 400,000 clones; roughly 88% were seen once. This clonotype was obtained from a woman aged 40-49 years with acute COVID-19. The genes are TRBV2 and TRBJ2-1; D possibly corresponds to TRBD2 (5 bases). Sequenced sample: PBMCs or T cells enriched from blood (not recorded which). CDR3 nucleotide sequence: TGTGCCAGCAGTGAAGTCGGGGTAAATGAGCAGTTCTTC. As protein: CASSEVGVNEQFF.